Listed here is a single T cell receptor beta chain. There is no known antigen for this receptor. Per-base quality was not reported, and no clone a single base away is much larger than it. This sample is part of a study of blood T cell repertoires in COVID-19 (dated by TCRdb to the early 2020s). Broadly, across the study: The collaborator samples originated in the United States, Italy and Spain and spanned the acute and convalescent phases of COVID-19. The sample metadata nearly always contained a de-identified subject ID, COVID-19 status, age in years and sex. Deeply sampled blood TCRbeta repertoires from subjects exposed to, actively infected with, or recovered from COVID-19 were included in the dataset. The prospective study material was composed of cDNA or gDNA derived from T cells, B-cell-depleted T cells, or PBMCs. Where available, HLA class I and class II types were taken from metadata supplied by the sample provider and were not determined by assay-based typing. Samples came from the ongoing ImmuneRACE study (first 160 participants) plus 1,254 subjects from 6 global collaborators. A freely available public database, intended as a resource for researchers studying the immune response to SARS-CoV-2, is where the repertoires were released.

Here is what the overall study found, with its caveats: How much clinical and demographic metadata was included differed by source and by participant, and the metadata was provided uncurated.

Participants in the prospective study were enrolled through a virtual design, were aged about 18 to 90 years, and lived in roughly 26 United States geographic areas. In the prospective study, participants were assigned to cohorts based on the clinical history participants reported in a screening survey and a study questionnaire. For ImmuneRACE Cohort 3, a participant was defined as recovered based on two consecutive negative NP/OP PCR tests, clearance by a healthcare professional, or resolution of symptoms. In the prospective study, mobile phlebotomists collected whole blood, serum and a nasopharyngeal or oropharyngeal swab from each participant. Additional blood draws and questionnaires over an approximately 2-month period could optionally be provided by prospective study participants. Prospective study blood samples were shipped either frozen or at room temperature before DNA extraction. The immunoSEQ Assay, a bias-controlled multiplex PCR, was used to amplify TCRbeta CDR3 regions from genomic DNA. Per the source publication's procedure: The number of nucleated cells in each sample was estimated by amplification of reference gene primers within the assay. Sequence reads were collapsed and filtered to measure the absolute abundance of every unique TCRbeta CDR3 rearrangement. For each sample, productive Simpson clonality was calculated by taking the square root of Simpson's diversity index across productive rearrangements. Here the immuneACCESS table is served through TCRdb, limited to in-frame sequences with V and J called. Missing clones are a known gap in these copies; in checked studies unresolved V genes cover under half, and the rest lacks a known reason. The V and J calls and clone size come from that table; D and trimming were worked out from the DNA. The sample data list some 230,000 clones, and 70% to 85% of these were observed just once. Together, the top ten hold 14% to 15% of the sample.

Material for sequencing was PBMCs or T cells enriched from blood (not recorded which). This receptor was identified in a man aged 40-50 years who had recovered from COVID-19.

The base sequence is TGTGCCAGCAGCGTAGGTCAGGAAAACACTGAAGCTTTCTTT. Its amino acids are CASSVGQENTEAFF. Here the chain combines TRBV7-6 and TRBJ1-1; the D gene cannot be named for sure. The trim is 5 bases for V and 2 bases for J, with a gap of 12 bases between the germline ends. CDR1 and CDR2, looked up from the germline V gene, are SGHVS and FNYEAQ. The CDR3 has 14 amino acids, counting the end cysteine and phenylalanine. The sequence is cut down to CDR3 DNA, 42 bases in frame from base 1.